The 11 T cell receptor beta chains reported below all come from one sample, sequenced in a study of OX40 agonist ivuxolimab in advanced cancers. The assay was immunoSEQ multiplex PCR, and TCRdb's table has in-frame clones only and misses some. The repertoire has roughly 56,000 clones, 70% to 90% of them found once; the top ten carry about 5.1%. The specimen was CD4+ or CD8+ T cells sorted from blood, collected in a trial of the OX40 agonist ivuxolimab. The receptors were gathered from an adult with an advanced solid tumor such as melanoma, head and neck, liver or kidney cancer.

The rearrangement links TRBV21-1 to TRBJ1-1. TRBV21-1 is designated a pseudogene. This CDR3 region has 14 residues. CDR3 region: CASETGGWNTEAFF. The CDR3 coding sequence is TGTGCCAGCGAGACGGGAGGTTGGAACACTGAAGCTTTCTTT.

The V call is TRBV10-1, the J call TRBJ1-2, with 7 nucleotides matching TRBD1. This CDR3 comprises 16 residues. Germline loops: CDR1 WNHNN, CDR2 SYGVQD (reference sequence). The J segment lost 7 bases and the V segment lost 0 bases, leaving 11 bases of the junction unmatched. For the CDR3, the DNA is TGCGCCAGCAGTGAGTCGGAAGGCAGGGGGAATGGTGGCTACACCTTC. It encodes CASSESEGRGNGGYTF.

V is TRBV28 and J is TRBJ2-1, with 7 nucleotides matching TRBD1. The CDR3 is made up of 15 amino acids. Germline-derived CDR1 and CDR2 are MDHEN and SYDVKM. V lost 7 bases and J lost 1; bases outside the gene matches: 7. Written as DNA, the CDR3 is TGTGCCAGCACCACAGAGGGGGCTTCCTACAATGAGCAGTTCTTC. It yields the protein CASTTEGASYNEQFF. Looking up the rest from reference TRBV28 and TRBJ2-1 gives the full variable domain: DVKVTQSSRYLVKRTGEKVFLECVQDMDHENMFWYRQDPGLGLRLIYFSYDVKMKEKGDIPEGYSVSREKKERFSLILESASTNQTSMYLCASTTEGASYNEQFFGPGTRLTVL.

The chain combines TRBV6-1 with TRBJ2-5, with TRBD2 matching 7 bases. The CDR3 has 13 amino acids. V lost 8 bases, J lost 4 bases, and 7 bases stayed unmatched. The germline gives CDR1 MNHNS, CDR2 SASEGT. The CDR3 nucleotides read TGTGCCAGCGGGCTAGCGGCCACAGAGACCCAGTACTTC. Translated: CASGLAATETQYF.

V usage is TRBV7-3 and J usage is TRBJ1-3; D remains unclear. CDR3 length: 16 residues. The V gene's germline CDR1 is SGHTA and CDR2 FQGTGA. Trimming took 3 bases from V and 4 from J, leaving 16 bases between them. CDR3 amino acids: CASSLGPTEGGNTIYF. The CDR3 DNA sequence: TGTGCCAGCAGCTTGGGTCCTACCGAGGGCGGAAACACCATATATTTT.

The gene calls are TRBV11-2 and TRBJ2-1; either TRBD1 or TRBD2 may supply D (5 bases each). The CDR3 loop spans 18 amino acids. Germline V lookup: CDR1 SGHAT, CDR2 FQNNGV. The ends were cut back, 0 bases at V and 3 bases at J, with 18 bases in the middle. The CDR3 DNA sequence: TGTGCCAGCAGCTTAGATATCCGGGACGCTACCTACTACAATGAGCAGTTCTTC. Residues: CASSLDIRDATYYNEQFF.

In its sample, this clone was seen a few times. The chain is built from TRBV5-1 and TRBJ2-2; D is possibly TRBD1 (6 bases). This CDR3 contains 15 residues. Trimming took off 3 bases at V and 0 bases at J, with 9 bases between the two ends. The germline V gene encodes CDR1 SGHRS and CDR2 YFSETQ. The CDR3 reads CASSWDTANTGELFF. In DNA form, the CDR3 reads TGCGCCAGCAGCTGGGACACGGCGAACACCGGGGAGCTGTTTTTT.

V usage is TRBV7-9 and J usage is TRBJ2-2; D remains ambiguous. Germline lookup yields CDR1 SEHNR and CDR2 FQNEAQ (reference sequence). The CDR3 length is 12 residues. V shed 2 bases and J shed 6 bases, with 4 bases lying between them. The CDR3 is CASSLNAGELFF. DNA for the CDR3: TGTGCCAGCAGCTTAAACGCCGGGGAGCTGTTTTTT.

This chain joins TRBV30 and TRBJ1-6; D uncertain. The V gene lost 4 bases and the J gene lost 1 base, with 8 bases spanning the gap. Germline values: CDR1 GTSNPN, CDR2 SVGIG (reference sequence). This CDR3 region has 14 residues. CDR3 DNA: TGTGCCTGGAAATGGGCTTCCTATAATTCACCCCTCCACTTT. This encodes CAWKWASYNSPLHF.

V is TRBV5-8 and J is TRBJ2-3; 7 bases agree with TRBD2. After removal of 1 base from V and 6 bases from J, the junction contained 5 bases not matched to a gene. Per the germline V gene, CDR1 is SGHTS and CDR2 is YDEGEE. The CDR3 sequence is 14 residues long. The CDR3 DNA follows: TGTGCCAGCAGCTTGTGGGGGAGGGTGGATACGCAGTATTTT. Translating gives CASSLWGRVDTQYF.

To note about this clone: Sequence at one end of the junction differs from germline and may be a read error. The chain links TRBV20-1 to TRBJ2-6; 11 bases line up with TRBD2. The CDR3 consists of 10 residues. The germline V gene encodes CDR1 DFQATT and CDR2 SNEGSKA (reference sequence). For the CDR3, the DNA is TGCAGTGCAGAAGGGACTAGCGGAGCTTTT. Its translation is CSAEGTSGAF.